This T cell receptor beta chain was sequenced in a study of technical replicates of blood from a handful of donors. Clones were read by immunoSEQ multiplex PCR, and TCRdb kept only the in-frame ones, dropping some. The data hold about 48,000 clones, with more than 85% observed a single time. The sample taken for sequencing was PBMCs. This TCR derives from a human donor in good health. Some clones in this sample may be carry-over from other donors' samples.

DNA of the CDR3: TGCGCCAGCAGCCAAGAAGGGGGGGGGATTGGCTACACCTTC. Translating it yields CASSQEGGGIGYTF. The chain couples TRBV4-1 to TRBJ1-2; D possibly corresponds to TRBD1 (6 bases). The CDR3 loop spans 14 amino acids. Germline V gene data show CDR1 as MGHRA and CDR2 as YSYEKL. V was pared by 0 bases and J by 7 bases, with 12 bases between.